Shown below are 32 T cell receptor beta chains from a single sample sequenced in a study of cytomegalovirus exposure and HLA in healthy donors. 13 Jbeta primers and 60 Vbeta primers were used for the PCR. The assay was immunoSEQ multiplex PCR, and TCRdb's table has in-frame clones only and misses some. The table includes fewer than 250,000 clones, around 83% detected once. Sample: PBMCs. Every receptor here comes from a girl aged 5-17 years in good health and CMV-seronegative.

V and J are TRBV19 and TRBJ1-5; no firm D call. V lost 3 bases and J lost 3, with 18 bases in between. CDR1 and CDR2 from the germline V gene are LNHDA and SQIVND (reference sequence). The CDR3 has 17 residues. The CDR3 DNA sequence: TGTGCCAGTAGTATGTATCGGGGTTTGATGGACAATCAGCCCCAGCATTTT. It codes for CASSMYRGLMDNQPQHF.

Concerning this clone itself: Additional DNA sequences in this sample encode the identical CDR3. CDR3 DNA: TGTGCCAGGGCGCAGGGCTACGAGCAGTACTTC. As protein: CARAQGYEQYF. The rearrangement joins TRBV19 to TRBJ2-7, with a possible D match to TRBD1 (5 bases). The CDR3 runs to 11 residues. V dropped 9 bases and J dropped 3 bases, with 9 bases sitting between them. Germline-derived CDR1 and CDR2 are LNHDA and SQIVND (reference sequence).

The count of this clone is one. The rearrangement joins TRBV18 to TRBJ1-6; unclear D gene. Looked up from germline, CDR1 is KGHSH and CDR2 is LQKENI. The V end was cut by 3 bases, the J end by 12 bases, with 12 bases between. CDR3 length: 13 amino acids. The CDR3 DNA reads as TGTGCCAGCTCACCGTCATCGGAGAGACCCCTCCACTTT. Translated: CASSPSSERPLHF.

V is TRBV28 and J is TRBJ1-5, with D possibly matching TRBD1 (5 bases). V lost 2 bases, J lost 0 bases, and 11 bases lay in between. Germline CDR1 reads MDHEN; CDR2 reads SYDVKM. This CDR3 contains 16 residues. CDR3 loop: CASSLIAGVSNQPQHF. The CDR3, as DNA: TGTGCCAGCAGTTTAATTGCGGGGGTTAGCAATCAGCCCCAGCATTTT.

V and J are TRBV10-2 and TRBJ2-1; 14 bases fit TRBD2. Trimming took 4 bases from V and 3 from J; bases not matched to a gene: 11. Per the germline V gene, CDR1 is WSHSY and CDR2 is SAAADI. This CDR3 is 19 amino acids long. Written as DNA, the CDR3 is TGCGCCAGCAGTGGGGGCCTGACTAGCGGGGGGGCCGGCTACAATGAGCAGTTCTTC. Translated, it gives CASSGGLTSGGAGYNEQFF.

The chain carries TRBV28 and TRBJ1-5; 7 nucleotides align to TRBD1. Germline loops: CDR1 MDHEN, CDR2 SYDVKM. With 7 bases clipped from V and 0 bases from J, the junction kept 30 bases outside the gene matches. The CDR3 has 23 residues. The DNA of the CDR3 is TGTGCCAGCAAAAGCCCAAGGCAGGGGGTCATGGCCCACCTTCTCTATAGCAATCAGCCCCAGCATTTT. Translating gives CASKSPRQGVMAHLLYSNQPQHF.

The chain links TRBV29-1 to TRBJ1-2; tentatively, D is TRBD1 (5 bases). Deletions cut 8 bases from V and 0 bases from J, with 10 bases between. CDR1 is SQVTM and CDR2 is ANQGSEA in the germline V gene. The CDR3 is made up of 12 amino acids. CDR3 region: CSFMTANYGYTF. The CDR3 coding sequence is TGCAGCTTCATGACAGCTAACTATGGCTACACCTTC.

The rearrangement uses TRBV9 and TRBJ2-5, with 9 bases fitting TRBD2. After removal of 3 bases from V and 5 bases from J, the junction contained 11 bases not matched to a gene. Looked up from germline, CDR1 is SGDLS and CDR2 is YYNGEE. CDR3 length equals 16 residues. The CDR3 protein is CASSGGAGGRSETQYF. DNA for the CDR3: TGTGCCAGCAGCGGCGGAGCGGGAGGCAGGTCTGAGACCCAGTACTTC.

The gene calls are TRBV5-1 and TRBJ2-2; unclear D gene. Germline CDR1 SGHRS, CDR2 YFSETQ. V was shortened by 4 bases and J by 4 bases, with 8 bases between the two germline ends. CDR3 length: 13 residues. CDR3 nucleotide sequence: TGCGCCAGCAGCCCGTCAGGCACCGGGGAGCTGTTTTTT. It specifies CASSPSGTGELFF.

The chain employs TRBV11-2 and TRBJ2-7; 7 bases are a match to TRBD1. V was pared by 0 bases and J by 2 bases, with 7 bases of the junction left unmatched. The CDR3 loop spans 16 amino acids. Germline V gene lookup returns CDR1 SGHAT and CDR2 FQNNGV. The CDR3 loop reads CASSLDLTGDAYEQYF. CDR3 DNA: TGTGCCAGCAGCTTAGATCTTACAGGGGATGCCTACGAGCAGTACTTC.

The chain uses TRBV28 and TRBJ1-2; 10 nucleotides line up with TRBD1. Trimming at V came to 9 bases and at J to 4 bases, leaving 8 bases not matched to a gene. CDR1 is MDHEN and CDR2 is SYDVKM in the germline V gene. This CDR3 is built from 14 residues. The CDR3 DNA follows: TGTGCCAGTGGGGACAGGGGCGTAGGCTATGGCTACACCTTC. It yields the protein CASGDRGVGYGYTF.

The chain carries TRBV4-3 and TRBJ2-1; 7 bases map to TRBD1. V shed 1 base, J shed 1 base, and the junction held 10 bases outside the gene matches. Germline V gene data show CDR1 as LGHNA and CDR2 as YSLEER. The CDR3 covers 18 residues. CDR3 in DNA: TGCGCCAGCAGCCAAGGTCTCTCGACAGGGTGGTCCTACAATGAGCAGTTCTTC. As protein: CASSQGLSTGWSYNEQFF.

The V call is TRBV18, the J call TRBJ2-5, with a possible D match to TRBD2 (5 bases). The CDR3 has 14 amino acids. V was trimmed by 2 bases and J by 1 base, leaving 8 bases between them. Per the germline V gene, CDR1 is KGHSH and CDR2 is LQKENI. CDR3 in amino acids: CASSPIGSQETQYF. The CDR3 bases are TGTGCCAGCTCACCAATTGGGAGCCAAGAGACCCAGTACTTC.

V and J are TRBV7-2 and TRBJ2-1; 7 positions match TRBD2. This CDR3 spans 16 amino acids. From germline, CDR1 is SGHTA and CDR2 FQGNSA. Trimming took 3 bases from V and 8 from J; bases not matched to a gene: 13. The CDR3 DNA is TGTGCCAGCAGCTTCAACAGCGGGGTGGTTGGACATGAGCAGTTCTTC. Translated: CASSFNSGVVGHEQFF.

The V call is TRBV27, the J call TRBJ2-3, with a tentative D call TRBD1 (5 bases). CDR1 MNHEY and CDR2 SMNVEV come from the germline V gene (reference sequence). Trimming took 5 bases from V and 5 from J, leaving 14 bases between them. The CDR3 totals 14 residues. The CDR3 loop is CASSPVDNLDTQYF. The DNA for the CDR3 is TGTGCCAGCAGTCCGGTGGACAACCTAGATACGCAGTATTTT.

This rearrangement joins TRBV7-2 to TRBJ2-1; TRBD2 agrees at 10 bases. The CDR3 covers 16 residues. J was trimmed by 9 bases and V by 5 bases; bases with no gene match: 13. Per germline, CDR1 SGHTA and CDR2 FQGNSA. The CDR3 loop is CASSIRGSGGAGEQFF. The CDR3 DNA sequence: TGTGCCAGCAGCATTAGGGGGAGCGGGGGGGCTGGTGAGCAGTTCTTC. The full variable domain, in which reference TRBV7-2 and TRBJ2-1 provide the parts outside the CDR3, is GAGVSQSPSNKVTEKGKDVELRCDPISGHTALYWYRQSLGQGLEFLIYFQGNSAPDKSGLPSDRFSAERTGGSVSTLTIQRTQQEDSAVYLCASSIRGSGGAGEQFFGPGTRLTVL.

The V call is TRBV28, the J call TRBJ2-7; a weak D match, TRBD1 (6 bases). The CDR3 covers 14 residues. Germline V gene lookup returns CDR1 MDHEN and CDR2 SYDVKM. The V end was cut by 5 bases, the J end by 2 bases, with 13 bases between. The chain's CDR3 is CASSPRQAPYEQYF. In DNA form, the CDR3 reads TGTGCCAGCAGTCCGAGACAGGCACCCTACGAGCAGTACTTC.

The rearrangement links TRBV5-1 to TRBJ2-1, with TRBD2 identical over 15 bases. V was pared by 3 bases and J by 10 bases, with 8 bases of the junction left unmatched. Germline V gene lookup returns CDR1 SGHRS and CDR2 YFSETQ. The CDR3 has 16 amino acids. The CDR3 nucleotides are TGCGCCAGCAGCTCCCGGACTAGCGGGGGGGCCTGGGAGCAGTTCTTC. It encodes CASSSRTSGGAWEQFF.

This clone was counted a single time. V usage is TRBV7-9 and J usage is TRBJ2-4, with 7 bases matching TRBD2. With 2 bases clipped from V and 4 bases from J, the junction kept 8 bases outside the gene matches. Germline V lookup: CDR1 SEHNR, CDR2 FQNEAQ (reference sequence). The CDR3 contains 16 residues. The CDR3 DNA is TGTGCCAGCAGCTTAACGTTCGGGGGGAGGAAAAACATTCAGTACTTC. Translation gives CASSLTFGGRKNIQYF. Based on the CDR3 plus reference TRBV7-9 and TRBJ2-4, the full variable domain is DTGVSQNPRHKITKRGQNVTFRCDPISEHNRLYWYRQTLGQGPEFLTYFQNEAQLEKSRLLSDRFSAERPKGSFSTLEIQRTEQGDSAMYLCASSLTFGGRKNIQYFGAGTRLSVL.

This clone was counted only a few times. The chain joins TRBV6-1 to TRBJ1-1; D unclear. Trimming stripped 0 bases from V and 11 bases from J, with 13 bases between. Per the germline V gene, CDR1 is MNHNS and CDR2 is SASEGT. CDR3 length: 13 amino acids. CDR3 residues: CASSEAELGAAFF. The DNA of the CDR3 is TGTGCCAGCAGTGAAGCAGAATTAGGAGCGGCTTTCTTT.

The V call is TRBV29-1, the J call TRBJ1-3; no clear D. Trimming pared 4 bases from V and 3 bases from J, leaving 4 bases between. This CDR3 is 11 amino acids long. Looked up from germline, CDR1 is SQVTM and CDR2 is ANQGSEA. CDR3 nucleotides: TGCAGCGTTGCCAGTGGAAACACCATATATTTT. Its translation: CSVASGNTIYF.

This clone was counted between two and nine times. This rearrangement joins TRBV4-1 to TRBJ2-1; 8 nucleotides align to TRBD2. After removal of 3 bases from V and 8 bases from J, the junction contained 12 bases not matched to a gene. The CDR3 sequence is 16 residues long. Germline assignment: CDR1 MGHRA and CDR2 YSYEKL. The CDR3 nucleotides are TGCGCCAGCAGCCACCGACCGGGACTAGTGAACGATGAGCAGTTCTTC. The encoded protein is CASSHRPGLVNDEQFF.

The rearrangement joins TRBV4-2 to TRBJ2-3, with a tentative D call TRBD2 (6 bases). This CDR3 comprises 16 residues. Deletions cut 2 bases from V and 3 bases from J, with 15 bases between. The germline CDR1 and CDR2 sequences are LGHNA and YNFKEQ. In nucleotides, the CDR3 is TGTGCCAGCAGCCAATTTGGAACGGGAGAGACAGATACGCAGTATTTT. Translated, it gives CASSQFGTGETDTQYF.

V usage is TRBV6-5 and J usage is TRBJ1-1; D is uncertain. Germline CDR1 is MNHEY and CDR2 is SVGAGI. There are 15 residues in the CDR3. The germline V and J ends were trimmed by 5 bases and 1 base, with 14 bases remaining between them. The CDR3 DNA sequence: TGTGCCAGCAGTAGACCCGGCAGGCGGAACACTGAAGCTTTCTTT. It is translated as CASSRPGRRNTEAFF.

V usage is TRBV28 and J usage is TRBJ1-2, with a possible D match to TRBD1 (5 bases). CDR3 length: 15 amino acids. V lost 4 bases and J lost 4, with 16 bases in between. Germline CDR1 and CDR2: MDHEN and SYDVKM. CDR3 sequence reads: CASSSPGGSTYGYTF. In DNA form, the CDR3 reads TGTGCCAGCAGTTCCCCCGGGGGGTCCACCTATGGCTACACCTTC.

The CDR3 loop reads CASSLVSRAWETQYF. CDR3 bases: TGTGCCAGCAGCTTGGTATCGAGGGCCTGGGAGACCCAGTACTTC. The chain links TRBV5-5 to TRBJ2-5; D may be TRBD2 (5 bases). Germline-derived CDR1 and CDR2 are SGHKS and YYEKEE (reference sequence). The V end lost 0 bases, the J end lost 5 bases, and 14 bases lay between the germline ends. The CDR3 spans 15 residues.

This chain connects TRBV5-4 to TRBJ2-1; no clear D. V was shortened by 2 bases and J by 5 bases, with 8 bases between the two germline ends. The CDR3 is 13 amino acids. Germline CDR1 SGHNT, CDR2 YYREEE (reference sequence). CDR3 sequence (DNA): TGTGCCAGCAGCTTCGAGGCAGACAATGAGCAGTTCTTC. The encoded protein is CASSFEADNEQFF.

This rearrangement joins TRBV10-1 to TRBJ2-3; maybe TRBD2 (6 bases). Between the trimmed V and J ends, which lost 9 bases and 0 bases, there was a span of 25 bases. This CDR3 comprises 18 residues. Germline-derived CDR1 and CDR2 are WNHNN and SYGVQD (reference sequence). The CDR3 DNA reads TGCGCCAGGACCGGGAGCCTCGGCGCTAAGAATAGCACAGATACGCAGTATTTT. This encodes CARTGSLGAKNSTDTQYF.

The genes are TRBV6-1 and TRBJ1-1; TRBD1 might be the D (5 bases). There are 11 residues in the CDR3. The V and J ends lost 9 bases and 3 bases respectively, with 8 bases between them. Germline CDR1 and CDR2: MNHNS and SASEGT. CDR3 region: CASSGDTEAFF. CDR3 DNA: TGTGCCAGTTCGGGGGACACTGAAGCTTTCTTT.

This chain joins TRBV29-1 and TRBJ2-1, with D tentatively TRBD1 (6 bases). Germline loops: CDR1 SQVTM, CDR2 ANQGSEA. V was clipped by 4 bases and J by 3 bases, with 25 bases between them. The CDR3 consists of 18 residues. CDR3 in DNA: TGCAGCGTTGGCGGACAGATAACGGAGATAAAGTACTACAATGAGCAGTTCTTC. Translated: CSVGGQITEIKYYNEQFF.

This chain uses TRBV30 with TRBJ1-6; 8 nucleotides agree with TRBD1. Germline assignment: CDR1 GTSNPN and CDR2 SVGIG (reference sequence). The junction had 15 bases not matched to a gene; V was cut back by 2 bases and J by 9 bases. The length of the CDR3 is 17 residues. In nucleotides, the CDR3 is TGTGCCTGGAGTCCGCGGACAGGGAGGGAAAAGGCTTCACCCCTCCACTTT. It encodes CAWSPRTGREKASPLHF. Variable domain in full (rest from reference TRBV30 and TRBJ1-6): SQTIHQWPATLVQPVGSPLSLECTVEGTSNPNLYWYRQAAGRGLQLLFYSVGIGQISSEVPQNLSASRPQDRQFILSSKKLLLSDSGFYLCAWSPRTGREKASPLHFGNGTRLTVT.

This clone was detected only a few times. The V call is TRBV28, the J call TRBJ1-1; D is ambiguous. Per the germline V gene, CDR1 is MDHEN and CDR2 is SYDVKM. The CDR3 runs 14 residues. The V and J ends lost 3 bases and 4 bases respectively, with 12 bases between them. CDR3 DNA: TGTGCCAGCAGTTTTGATAAGAGGGCCACTGAAGCTTTCTTT. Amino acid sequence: CASSFDKRATEAFF. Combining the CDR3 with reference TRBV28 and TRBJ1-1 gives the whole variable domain DVKVTQSSRYLVKRTGEKVFLECVQDMDHENMFWYRQDPGLGLRLIYFSYDVKMKEKGDIPEGYSVSREKKERFSLILESASTNQTSMYLCASSFDKRATEAFFGQGTRLTVV.